This paragraph covers one TCR beta chain sequence. Its antigen is undetermined. Profiling relied on immunoSEQ multiplex PCR, and the TCRdb table lists in-frame clones only, not all of them. This table holds approximately 350,000 clones, under 70% found once. V was shortened by 6 bases and J by 2 bases, with 14 bases between the two germline ends. CDR3 length equals 15 residues. CDR1 MDHEN and CDR2 SYDVKM come from the germline V gene. This specimen belongs to a study of cytotoxic CD8 clonotypes in ibrutinib-treated CLL. Study overall: After a median of about six years, about 14 patients stayed remitted and some twelve progressed; responses had been partial in some 25 and complete in 2. An average of about 250,000 productive templates and 94,082 productive rearrangements was obtained per sample. General study points: Clonality increased at ibrutinib response and stayed stable in sustained remission. At progression, however, it fell back toward baseline.

The source was PBMCs, collected after 36 months of ibrutinib treatment. This clonotype was sampled from a human donor with chronic lymphocytic leukemia. The V gene is TRBV28, the J gene TRBJ2-1; tentatively, D is TRBD1 or TRBD2 (5 bases each). CDR3 bases: TGTGCCAGCAGCCCCCCCCGGGGCACCTACAATGAGCAGTTCTTC. Protein sequence: CASSPPRGTYNEQFF.